The 27 T cell receptor beta chains below come from one sample, sequenced in a study of blood T cell repertoires in COVID-19. TCRdb's table, derived via immunoSEQ multiplex PCR, lists solely in-frame clones and lacks some. In the table there are tens of thousands of clones, 82% of which are singletons. The material sequenced was peripheral blood. The receptors were gathered from an elderly woman with acute or convalescent COVID-19.

The chain is built from TRBV19 and TRBJ1-5; 7 nucleotides agree with TRBD1. V shed 7 bases and J 2 bases; nucleotides not matched to a gene: 11. The germline CDR1 and CDR2 sequences are LNHDA and SQIVND (reference sequence). The CDR3 sequence is 16 residues long. CDR3 coding DNA: TGTGCCAGTACACCCGGTCGGACAGGCGGCAATCAGCCCCAGCATTTT. This sequence encodes CASTPGRTGGNQPQHF.

Concerning this clone: Other DNA sequences from this sample encode an identical CDR3 as well. The chain has TRBV9 and TRBJ2-7, with 8 nucleotides matching TRBD2. Germline V gene sequence: CDR1 SGDLS, CDR2 YYNGEE. The CDR3 sequence is 15 residues long. The V and J ends lost 0 bases and 6 bases, in that order; junction bases with no gene match: 8. The CDR3 protein is CASSVEGAGGGEQYF. The CDR3 bases are TGTGCCAGCAGCGTAGAGGGTGCGGGGGGTGGCGAGCAGTACTTC.

This clone was observed at least ten times. At the DNA level, this CDR3 is encoded by other sequences in the same sample as well. The chain combines TRBV7-8 with TRBJ1-1, with 8 bases identical to TRBD1. The CDR3 extends over 17 amino acids. Germline V gene sequence: CDR1 SGHVS, CDR2 FQNEAQ. V was pared by 5 bases and J by 6 bases, with 17 bases of the junction left unmatched. CDR3 amino acids: CASSVSPGAGGWAEAFF. The CDR3 nucleotides read TGTGCCAGCAGCGTATCACCCGGAGCAGGGGGCTGGGCTGAAGCTTTCTTT.

The rearrangement joins TRBV20-1 to TRBJ1-2; 7 bases are a match to TRBD1. With V trimmed by 6 bases and J by 8 bases, 6 bases remained unmatched. CDR1 and CDR2 (germline): DFQATT, SNEGSKA (reference sequence). CDR3 size: 11 residues. The chain's CDR3 is CSALQGSGYTF. The CDR3 DNA reads TGCAGTGCCTTACAGGGGTCCGGCTACACCTTC.

The chain joins TRBV5-1 to TRBJ1-2; TRBD1 agrees at 7 bases. V dropped 3 bases and J dropped 1; count of bases not matched to a gene: 9. CDR1 and CDR2 (germline): SGHRS, YFSETQ. The CDR3 spans 16 residues. CDR3 amino acids: CASSSREGTVNYGYTF. DNA for the CDR3: TGCGCCAGCAGCTCCCGTGAAGGGACAGTTAACTATGGCTACACCTTC.

The rearrangement uses TRBV19 and TRBJ2-1, with a possible D match to TRBD1 (5 bases). V gave up 1 base and J gave up 7 bases, with 11 bases separating them. The CDR3 spans 14 residues. The germline gives CDR1 LNHDA, CDR2 SQIVND (reference sequence). CDR3 nucleotides: TGTGCCAGTAGTATAGGCTCTAGGGGAAATGAGCAGTTCTTC. It specifies CASSIGSRGNEQFF.

The chain carries TRBV29-1 and TRBJ2-1, with 10 bases fitting TRBD1. Unmatched junction bases numbered 0, after V lost 4 bases and J lost 6 bases. The CDR3 sequence is 12 residues long. Germline-derived CDR1 and CDR2 are SQVTM and ANQGSEA. The CDR3 region has the DNA TGCAGCGTTGGGGACAGGGGCAATGAGCAGTTCTTC. Protein: CSVGDRGNEQFF.

This clone was recorded a few times. The rearrangement links TRBV27 to TRBJ2-7, with TRBD2 matching over 8 bases. The CDR3 is 15 amino acids. From germline, CDR1 is MNHEY and CDR2 SMNVEV (reference sequence). With V trimmed by 4 bases and J by 5 bases, 10 bases remained unmatched. DNA for the CDR3: TGTGCCAGCAGTTCCCTCCGAAGCGGGAGCCACGAGCAGTACTTC. Protein sequence: CASSSLRSGSHEQYF.

The chain uses TRBV7-3 and TRBJ1-1; no definite D call. The germline gives CDR1 SGHTA, CDR2 FQGTGA. The CDR3 has 14 residues. Trimming took 3 bases from V and 1 from J, leaving 9 bases between them. Here the CDR3 reads CASSFDGRNTEAFF. CDR3 in DNA: TGTGCCAGCAGCTTCGACGGGAGGAACACTGAAGCTTTCTTT.

The V gene is TRBV27, the J gene TRBJ1-1, with a weak D call TRBD1 (6 bases). The V end was cut by 2 bases, the J end by 4 bases, with 8 bases between. Per germline, CDR1 MNHEY and CDR2 SMNVEV (reference sequence). This CDR3 region has 13 residues. The CDR3 DNA reads as TGTGCCAGCAGTTTAAGGGGGAGCACTGAAGCTTTCTTT. Amino acids: CASSLRGSTEAFF.

The V and J genes are TRBV7-8 and TRBJ2-3; D uncertain. Trimming stripped 2 bases from V and 0 bases from J, with 9 bases between. The CDR3 has 15 residues. The germline V gene encodes CDR1 SGHVS and CDR2 FQNEAQ. CDR3 sequence (DNA): TGTGCCAGCAGCTTAACAAGCAGGAGCACAGATACGCAGTATTTT. It is translated as CASSLTSRSTDTQYF.

CDR3 residues: CASSHLAGTGGHEQYF. The CDR3 DNA is TGCGCCAGCAGCCACCTAGCGGGGACAGGGGGCCACGAGCAGTACTTC. The genes are TRBV5-1 and TRBJ2-7; the match to TRBD1 covers 12 bases. J lost 5 bases, V lost 4 bases, and 10 bases had no gene match. CDR1 SGHRS and CDR2 YFSETQ come from the germline V gene. The CDR3 length is 16 residues.

CDR3 DNA: TGTGCCAGCAGCCATGGACTAGCGCCCTACGAGCAGTACTTC. Residues: CASSHGLAPYEQYF. The chain links TRBV7-8 to TRBJ2-7; 9 bases align to TRBD2. V shed 5 bases, J shed 2 bases, and the junction held 4 bases outside the gene matches. Per germline, CDR1 SGHVS and CDR2 FQNEAQ. CDR3 length: 14 amino acids.

V and J are TRBV9 and TRBJ1-5, with D perhaps matching TRBD1 (5 bases). The CDR3 is made up of 14 amino acids. Germline CDR1 is SGDLS and CDR2 is YYNGEE. V was cut by 0 bases and J by 6 bases, with 10 bases left in between. The DNA of the CDR3 is TGTGCCAGCAGCGTAGGGGCGGGGGGTCAGCCCCAGCATTTT. Its translation is CASSVGAGGQPQHF.

This clone was detected once. V is TRBV11-2 and J is TRBJ2-4, with 11 nucleotides matching TRBD2. The CDR3 is made up of 14 amino acids. J gave up 7 bases and V 2 bases, and 1 base lay outside the gene matches. Germline CDR1 and CDR2: SGHAT and FQNNGV. CDR3 residues: CASSLPSGRNIQYF. The CDR3 DNA reads as TGTGCCAGCAGCTTACCTAGCGGGAGGAACATTCAGTACTTC.

The chain couples TRBV28 to TRBJ1-3; D unresolved. The CDR3 has 12 residues. CDR1 MDHEN and CDR2 SYDVKM come from the germline V gene. V lost 10 bases, J lost 3 bases, and 10 bases lay in between. DNA for the CDR3: TGTGCCACCCGTTTTATTGGAAACACCATATATTTT. Protein: CATRFIGNTIYF.

The rearrangement uses TRBV6-6 and TRBJ2-5; 9 bases agree with TRBD1. The CDR3 loop spans 15 amino acids. Germline V lookup: CDR1 MNHNY, CDR2 SVGAGI (reference sequence). Unmatched junction bases numbered 5, after V lost 2 bases and J lost 4 bases. CDR3 nucleotide sequence: TGTGCCAGCAGTTACGGTCGACAGGGGGTAGAGACCCAGTACTTC. Amino acids: CASSYGRQGVETQYF.

The V call is TRBV27, the J call TRBJ2-1, with TRBD2 matching over 11 bases. Losses at the gene ends were 4 bases for V and 0 bases for J; bases not matched to a gene: 5. The CDR3 is 17 amino acids. The germline V gene encodes CDR1 MNHEY and CDR2 SMNVEV (reference sequence). This chain's CDR3 is CASSWSSGRSSYNEQFF. The DNA for the CDR3 is TGTGCCAGCAGTTGGTCTAGCGGGAGGAGCTCCTACAATGAGCAGTTCTTC.

V usage is TRBV19 and J usage is TRBJ1-1, with 8 nucleotides matching TRBD1. The CDR3 length is 17 residues. The germline CDR1 and CDR2 sequences are LNHDA and SQIVND (reference sequence). V shed 2 bases, J shed 0 bases, and the junction held 8 bases outside the gene matches. DNA of the CDR3: TGTGCCAGTAGTATAAGCAGGGGGCGAGGCATGAACACTGAAGCTTTCTTT. This sequence encodes CASSISRGRGMNTEAFF.

This chain connects TRBV19 to TRBJ2-1, with D perhaps TRBD2 (6 bases). CDR1 and CDR2 (germline): LNHDA, SQIVND (reference sequence). V was shortened by 5 bases and J by 4 bases, with 12 bases between the two germline ends. This CDR3 is 14 amino acids long. Here the CDR3 DNA reads TGTGCCAGTAGTGCGTGGCGGGGATACAATGAGCAGTTCTTC. Translated, it gives CASSAWRGYNEQFF. Full variable domain (missing parts from reference TRBV19 and TRBJ2-1): DGGITQSPKYLFRKEGQNVTLSCEQNLNHDAMYWYRQDPGQGLRLIYYSQIVNDFQKGDIAEGYSVSREKKESFPLTVTSAQKNPTAFYLCASSAWRGYNEQFFGPGTRLTVL.

In the case of this clone: This specimen includes other DNA sequences encoding the same CDR3. The chain combines TRBV6-5 with TRBJ2-7, with 7 bases that match TRBD1. This CDR3 region has 12 residues. The germline gives CDR1 MNHEY, CDR2 SVGAGI. With 8 bases clipped from V and 1 base from J, the junction kept 2 bases outside the gene matches. The CDR3 DNA reads TGTGCCAGCCGGGACAGTTCCTACGAGCAGTACTTC. It is translated as CASRDSSYEQYF.

This chain uses TRBV28 with TRBJ2-1; 8 positions match TRBD2. V shed 0 bases, J shed 0 bases, and the junction held 4 bases outside the gene matches. The CDR3 has 17 residues. Germline-derived CDR1 and CDR2 are MDHEN and SYDVKM. The CDR3 protein is CASSLWDLAGSYNEQFF. CDR3 coding DNA: TGTGCCAGCAGTTTATGGGATCTAGCGGGCTCCTACAATGAGCAGTTCTTC.

The chain joins TRBV5-4 to TRBJ2-1; TRBD2 matches 10 bases. Germline V gene data show CDR1 as SGHNT and CDR2 as YYREEE (reference sequence). V shed 0 bases and J 6 bases; nucleotides not matched to a gene: 12. CDR3 length: 18 amino acids. CDR3: CASSLEGGLGLATNEQFF. DNA of the CDR3: TGTGCCAGCAGCTTGGAGGGGGGCTTGGGACTAGCGACCAATGAGCAGTTCTTC.

The rearrangement links TRBV7-2 to TRBJ2-1; TRBD2 matches at 7 bases. The V gene's germline CDR1 is SGHTA and CDR2 FQGNSA. The CDR3 is 17 amino acids. V was clipped by 5 bases and J by 1 base; unmatched bases: 11. The DNA for the CDR3 is TGTGCCAGCAGCCCTGGACCAGCCGGGGGGTCCTACAATGAGCAGTTCTTC. Encoded protein: CASSPGPAGGSYNEQFF.

The chain is built from TRBV24-1 and TRBJ2-1; 9 bases agree with TRBD2. Germline trimming cut 3 bases from V and 4 bases from J; bases unmatched to any gene: 6. CDR1 is KGHDR and CDR2 is SFDVKD in the germline V gene. The CDR3 length is 16 residues. The CDR3 DNA is TGTGCCACCAGTGATGTGACTAGCGGAGATTACAATGAGCAGTTCTTC. Amino acid sequence: CATSDVTSGDYNEQFF.

This rearrangement joins TRBV6-5 to TRBJ2-5, with 10 nucleotides matching TRBD1. CDR3 length equals 14 residues. In germline, CDR1 is MNHEY, CDR2 SVGAGI. V shed 2 bases and J 4 bases; nucleotides not matched to a gene: 1. CDR3 region: CASSYGQGVETQYF. Here the CDR3 DNA reads TGTGCCAGCAGTTACGGACAGGGGGTAGAGACCCAGTACTTC.

The V gene is TRBV19, the J gene TRBJ1-6, with 9 nucleotides matching TRBD1. CDR1 and CDR2 (germline): LNHDA, SQIVND (reference sequence). The ends lost 6 bases at V and 7 bases at J; junction bases unmatched: 7. This CDR3 has 15 residues. CDR3 DNA: TGTGCCAGTAGCAGACAGGGGGTTGCGAATTCACCCCTCCACTTT. Its translation: CASSRQGVANSPLHF.